The 10 T cell receptor beta chains given below trace back to one sample, sequenced in a study of PD-L1 blockade in urothelial cancer. Time point described: peripheral blood 6 weeks after treatment start. Data came from immunoSEQ multiplex PCR; TCRdb stores just in-frame clones and leaves some out. The repertoire holds 95,000 to 130,000 clones, around 89% seen once, with approximately 1.7% in the top ten. Sequencing was performed on PBMCs, taken around atezolizumab (anti-PD-L1) treatment. These receptors were taken from a man aged 55 to 69 with urothelial cancer.

The chain is built from TRBV6-5 and TRBJ1-4; D might be TRBD1 (6 bases). CDR1 and CDR2 (germline): MNHEY, SVGAGI. Deletions cut 2 bases from V and 5 bases from J, with 9 bases between. The CDR3 extends over 14 amino acids. The CDR3 loop is CASSYQGLNEKLFF. CDR3 bases: TGTGCCAGCAGTTACCAGGGGTTGAATGAAAAACTGTTTTTT.

The chain is built from TRBV11-3 and TRBJ1-6; 9 nucleotides line up with TRBD1. This CDR3 is 15 amino acids long. V was clipped by 5 bases and J by 10 bases; unmatched bases: 9. Germline V lookup: CDR1 SGHNT, CDR2 YENEEA. CDR3 amino acids: CASSAGGTGGSPLHF. CDR3 sequence (DNA): TGTGCCAGCAGCGCCGGTGGCACAGGGGGCTCACCCCTCCACTTT.

The V call is TRBV2, the J call TRBJ2-1; the match to TRBD2 covers 8 bases. The CDR3 contains 16 residues. V dropped 3 bases and J dropped 3; count of bases not matched to a gene: 7. Germline V CDR1 and CDR2: SNHLY, FYNNEI. The CDR3 DNA follows: TGTGCCAGCAGTGATGTGGGCGGGGGGCTCTACAATGAGCAGTTCTTC. Its translation is CASSDVGGGLYNEQFF.

The chain has TRBV7-8 and TRBJ2-2; D uncertain. CDR3 length: 14 amino acids. V lost 2 bases to trimming and J lost 1 base, with 5 bases between them. CDR1 and CDR2 from the germline V gene are SGHVS and FQNEAQ. CDR3 amino acids: CASSLTRNTGELFF. For the CDR3, the DNA is TGTGCCAGCAGCTTAACCAGGAACACCGGGGAGCTGTTTTTT.

This clone has just a few counts. The V call is TRBV6-5, the J call TRBJ1-5; 7 positions match TRBD1. CDR1 MNHEY and CDR2 SVGAGI come from the germline V gene. The V and J ends lost 6 bases and 4 bases, in that order; junction bases with no gene match: 3. This CDR3 has 13 residues. In DNA form, the CDR3 reads TGTGCCAGCAGAGGGGGCCGGAATCAGCCCCAGCATTTT. It specifies CASRGGRNQPQHF.

The chain uses TRBV7-8 and TRBJ2-7; TRBD1 agrees at 7 bases. The germline CDR1 and CDR2 sequences are SGHVS and FQNEAQ. V dropped 5 bases and J dropped 2; count of bases not matched to a gene: 15. CDR3 length equals 17 residues. The chain's CDR3 is CASSLLENNRGTYEQYF. The CDR3 DNA reads TGTGCCAGCAGCCTCCTAGAAAACAACAGGGGTACCTACGAGCAGTACTTC.

This sequence joins TRBV28 and TRBJ1-2; 8 nucleotides match TRBD1. Trimming took 4 bases from V and 4 from J; bases not matched to a gene: 14. This CDR3 has 17 amino acids. Germline V gene sequence: CDR1 MDHEN, CDR2 SYDVKM. The CDR3 DNA follows: TGTGCCAGCAGTTCAAGAATAGGGACAGGTGGTACCTATGGCTACACCTTC. This sequence encodes CASSSRIGTGGTYGYTF.

The chain carries TRBV18 and TRBJ1-2; a possible D gene is TRBD1 (5 bases). Per the germline V gene, CDR1 is KGHSH and CDR2 is LQKENI. The CDR3 has 14 residues. V lost 3 bases and J lost 7, with 15 bases in between. CDR3 residues: CASSPPQGIRGYTF. CDR3 bases: TGTGCCAGCTCACCTCCTCAGGGTATTCGTGGCTACACCTTC.

This chain joins TRBV25-1 and TRBJ1-2; D is possibly TRBD1 (5 bases). The CDR3 runs to 15 residues. Germline values: CDR1 MGHDK, CDR2 SYGVNS. V lost 2 bases to trimming and J lost 3 bases, with 13 bases between them. The DNA for the CDR3 is TGTGCCAGCAGTGAAGGGGGTGGAGGGGACTATGGCTACACCTTC. Translating it yields CASSEGGGGDYGYTF.

The chain combines TRBV4-2 with TRBJ2-1; TRBD2 agrees at 8 bases. Germline values: CDR1 LGHNA, CDR2 YNFKEQ. The V gene end was trimmed by 6 bases and the J gene end by 5 bases; junction bases not matched to a gene: 9. This CDR3 spans 15 amino acids. The CDR3 here is CASSPGTRDDNEQFF. Written as DNA, the CDR3 is TGTGCCAGCAGTCCCGGGACTAGGGATGACAATGAGCAGTTCTTC.